This paragraph covers one T cell receptor beta chain sequence. Its antigen remains unidentified. The assay was immunoSEQ multiplex PCR, and TCRdb's table has in-frame clones only and misses some. Of around 76,000 clones in the sample, 75% to 90% were seen once. The germline V and J ends were trimmed by 1 base and 2 bases, with 16 bases remaining between them. The CDR3 contains 17 residues. Germline assignment: CDR1 SGHTA and CDR2 FQGNSA. The sample comes from a study of OX40 agonist ivuxolimab in advanced cancers. About the research overall: Ivuxolimab, which patients received intravenously every 2 weeks, was dosed at 0.01 to 10 mg/kg. Under the entry rules, prior anti-PD-1, anti-PD-L1 or anti-CTLA-4 therapy was allowed, and roughly 41% had some.

Study observations and caveats: There were, on average, more expanded clones in CD8+ T cells than in CD4+. Still undetermined is the antigen specificity of the expanded peripheral T cells.

The sequence was collected from an adult with an advanced solid tumor such as melanoma, head and neck, liver or kidney cancer. The sample was CD4+ or CD8+ T cells sorted from blood, taken in a trial of the OX40 agonist ivuxolimab. The gene calls are TRBV7-2 and TRBJ2-3; tentatively, D is TRBD2 (7 bases). In DNA form, the CDR3 reads TGTGCCAGCAGCTTAGGGGGGGGCCTCAGTCCCACAGATACGCAGTATTTT. Amino acid sequence: CASSLGGGLSPTDTQYF.